Following are 18 T cell receptor beta chains from one sample sequenced in a study of cytomegalovirus exposure and HLA in healthy donors. PCR employed 60 Vbeta and 13 Jbeta primers. Repertoires were generated with immunoSEQ multiplex PCR, while TCRdb's copy carries only in-frame clones and drops some. The table includes 100,000 to 150,000 clones, roughly 85% detected once. Material for sequencing was PBMCs. These receptors came from a boy younger than 18 in good health and CMV-seronegative.

J is TRBJ2-7 and V is TRBV4-3, with TRBD2 as a possible D gene (5 bases). CDR1 is LGHNA and CDR2 is YSLEER in the germline V gene. The V gene lost 5 bases and the J gene lost 4 bases, with 18 bases spanning the gap. The CDR3 runs to 15 residues. The CDR3 DNA is TGCGCCAGCAGCGGTGGTATTGGGTCGGGATACGAGCAGTACTTC. It encodes CASSGGIGSGYEQYF.

The chain carries TRBV2 and TRBJ2-3; the match to TRBD2 covers 10 bases. The CDR3 consists of 18 residues. The V gene's germline CDR1 is SNHLY and CDR2 FYNNEI. J gave up 6 bases and V 0 bases, and 12 bases lay outside the gene matches. DNA for the CDR3: TGTGCCAGCAGTGAAGCTCGTGTTTCTAGCGGGAGCCGCGATACGCAGTATTTT. Amino acids: CASSEARVSSGSRDTQYF.

V is TRBV29-1 and J is TRBJ1-1; D is undetermined. CDR3 length equals 10 residues. Germline values: CDR1 SQVTM, CDR2 ANQGSEA. Trimming removed 6 bases at V and 4 bases at J, with 6 bases between. In nucleotides, the CDR3 is TGCAGCGTGGGCCCCACTGAAGCTTTCTTT. It specifies CSVGPTEAFF. The full variable domain, completed using reference TRBV29-1 and TRBJ1-1, is SAVISQKPSRDICQRGTSLTIQCQVDSQVTMMFWYRQQPGQSLTLIATANQGSEATYESGFVIDKFPISRPNLTFSTLTVSNMSPEDSSIYLCSVGPTEAFFGQGTRLTVV.

This chain links TRBV4-1 with TRBJ1-3, with 7 bases fitting TRBD1. The V segment lost 4 bases and the J segment 3 bases; nucleotides outside the gene matches: 3. Per germline, CDR1 MGHRA and CDR2 YSYEKL. This CDR3 is built from 14 residues. The CDR3 sequence: CASSLGGLGNTIYF. The CDR3 bases are TGCGCCAGCAGCCTAGGGGGCCTTGGAAACACCATATATTTT.

The rearrangement uses TRBV5-1 and TRBJ2-3; 8 bases align to TRBD2. Germline loops: CDR1 SGHRS, CDR2 YFSETQ. V shed 5 bases, J shed 5 bases, and the junction held 10 bases outside the gene matches. The CDR3 has 15 amino acids. The CDR3 region is CASSFSGAGRDTQYF. The CDR3 nucleotides read TGCGCCAGCAGTTTTAGCGGGGCTGGGCGAGATACGCAGTATTTT.

CDR3 coding DNA: TGTGCCAGCAGCTTAATGCCCGGGGAAGAAGCTTTCTTT. Protein: CASSLMPGEEAFF. The chain uses TRBV7-2 and TRBJ1-1; D is undetermined. The CDR3 contains 13 residues. Trimming left V 2 bases short and J 8 bases short, with 12 bases between. Germline loops: CDR1 SGHTA, CDR2 FQGNSA.

This clone turned up a few times. This rearrangement joins TRBV5-6 to TRBJ2-5; 9 bases match TRBD2. After removal of 0 bases from V and 0 bases from J, the junction contained 6 bases not matched to a gene. Germline V lookup: CDR1 SGHDT, CDR2 YYEEEE. The CDR3 contains 17 residues. For the CDR3, the DNA is TGTGCCAGCAGCTTGGCACTAGCGGGCTGGTACCAAGAGACCCAGTACTTC. It is translated as CASSLALAGWYQETQYF.

The V and J genes are TRBV14 and TRBJ1-2, with D tentatively TRBD1 (6 bases). Germline assignment: CDR1 SGHDN and CDR2 FVKESK. The CDR3 runs to 14 residues. The V and J ends lost 0 bases and 6 bases respectively, with 11 bases between them. The CDR3 sequence is CASSQDGHRDGYTF. CDR3 coding DNA: TGTGCCAGCAGCCAAGACGGACACAGGGATGGCTACACCTTC. Full variable domain (missing parts from reference TRBV14 and TRBJ1-2): EAGVTQFPSHSVIEKGQTVTLRCDPISGHDNLYWYRRVMGKEIKFLLHFVKESKQDESGMPNNRFLAERTGGTYSTLKVQPAELEDSGVYFCASSQDGHRDGYTFGSGTRLTVV.

The chain combines TRBV11-2 with TRBJ2-5; 10 bases fit TRBD1. CDR3 length: 18 amino acids. Germline-derived CDR1 and CDR2 are SGHAT and FQNNGV. V lost 0 bases and J lost 0; bases outside the gene matches: 7. The CDR3: CASSLEGWTGGYQETQYF. CDR3 bases: TGTGCCAGCAGCTTAGAGGGGTGGACAGGGGGGTACCAAGAGACCCAGTACTTC.

The chain combines TRBV13 with TRBJ2-4; possible D gene TRBD1, 6 bases. This CDR3 comprises 15 residues. Germline V CDR1 and CDR2: PRHDT, FYEKMQ (reference sequence). V lost 5 bases and J lost 3, with 14 bases in between. In DNA form, the CDR3 reads TGTGCCAGCAGCATTCAGGGGTATGGCAAAAACATTCAGTACTTC. Protein product: CASSIQGYGKNIQYF.

The chain carries TRBV27 and TRBJ2-1, with D possibly being TRBD2 (5 bases). Germline lookup yields CDR1 MNHEY and CDR2 SMNVEV (reference sequence). There are 14 residues in the CDR3. The V end lost 4 bases, the J end lost 3 bases, and 10 bases lay between the germline ends. The CDR3 DNA reads as TGTGCCAGCAGTTCAGCTGGACTCTACAATGAGCAGTTCTTC. Translated: CASSSAGLYNEQFF.

The J gene is TRBJ2-7, the V gene TRBV2; a possible D gene is TRBD1 (6 bases). V was pared by 7 bases and J by 0 bases, with 10 bases between. From germline, CDR1 is SNHLY and CDR2 FYNNEI. This CDR3 comprises 13 residues. The CDR3 sequence: CASKGTFSYEQYF. DNA for the CDR3: TGTGCCAGCAAGGGGACATTCTCCTACGAGCAGTACTTC.

CDR3 sequence (DNA): TGTGCCTATTTAGCGGGTCTAAACACCGGGGAGCTGTTTTTT. This codes for CAYLAGLNTGELFF. The chain carries TRBV30 and TRBJ2-2; 7 bases are shared with TRBD2. Trimming took 7 bases from V and 2 from J; bases not matched to a gene: 7. The CDR3 length is 14 residues. Germline CDR1 and CDR2: GTSNPN and SVGIG (reference sequence).

The chain has TRBV6-5 and TRBJ2-1; maybe TRBD2 (5 bases). V lost 5 bases and J lost 8, with 10 bases in between. The CDR3 is made up of 12 amino acids. The germline V gene encodes CDR1 MNHEY and CDR2 SVGAGI. The CDR3 reads CASSAGVDEQFF. The CDR3 DNA is TGTGCCAGCAGTGCGGGCGTCGATGAGCAGTTCTTC.

In this sample, this clone turned up once. The CDR3: CASTPGTSGTDTQYF. In DNA, the CDR3 is TGTGCCAGTACTCCCGGGACTAGCGGGACAGATACGCAGTATTTT. The rearrangement joins TRBV9 to TRBJ2-3; TRBD2 aligns across 12 bases. V was pared by 8 bases and J by 3 bases, with 7 bases of the junction left unmatched. The germline gives CDR1 SGDLS, CDR2 YYNGEE. This CDR3 contains 15 residues.

This sequence joins TRBV4-1 and TRBJ2-3; tentative D call: TRBD2 (7 bases). This CDR3 contains 16 residues. Germline V lookup: CDR1 MGHRA, CDR2 YSYEKL. The V end was cut by 1 base, the J end by 3 bases, with 14 bases between. The CDR3 DNA sequence: TGCGCCAGCAGCCAAGTCGAAGGGGGGGGGACAGATACGCAGTATTTT. Protein: CASSQVEGGGTDTQYF.

The chain joins TRBV9 to TRBJ1-3, with D perhaps matching TRBD1 (6 bases). Germline CDR1 and CDR2: SGDLS and YYNGEE. The CDR3 has 15 residues. The germline V and J ends were trimmed by 4 bases and 0 bases, with 11 bases remaining between them. The CDR3 nucleotides read TGTGCCAGCAGCCCTACAGGGAGCTCTGGAAACACCATATATTTT. Residues: CASSPTGSSGNTIYF.

The chain has TRBV4-2 and TRBJ2-3, with D tentatively TRBD1 (6 bases). This CDR3 contains 15 residues. With 1 base removed from V and 0 bases from J, the gap between germline ends came to 8 bases. Germline V gene lookup returns CDR1 LGHNA and CDR2 YNFKEQ. The CDR3 DNA reads TGTGCCAGCAGCCAAGCAGGGGCTAGCACAGATACGCAGTATTTT. Amino acids: CASSQAGASTDTQYF.